This is a list of T cell receptor beta chains from one sample in a study of control samples from healthy donors and cancer patients. Using immunoSEQ multiplex PCR, the repertoire was profiled, and TCRdb retains in-frame clones only, with some absent. Of roughly 400,000 clones in the sample, about nine tenths were seen once. Sequenced sample: PBMCs. All receptors come from a man in his forties with head and neck cancer. Each CDR3 is given with its conserved first and last residue. D genes are given only for firm matches. Clone size is given for some rows only: seen once, a few or many times, or a class if the clone is expanded.

CDR3aa	CDR3nt	d_gene	v_gene	j_gene	abundance
CASSEEGSGSTAKNIQYF	TGTGCCAGCAGTGAAGAGGGTAGCGGGAGTACAGCCAAAAACATTCAGTACTTC	TRBD2	TRBV6-1	TRBJ2-4	once
CASRFLQDRGHGYTF	TGTGCCAGCCGGTTCTTACAGGACAGGGGGCATGGCTACACCTTC	TRBD1	TRBV18	TRBJ1-2	NA
CATSPYLYDEGEKLFF	TGTGCCACCAGCCCATACTTGTATGACGAGGGGGAAAAACTGTTTTTT	NA	TRBV15	TRBJ1-4	NA
CASSPPERAATGELFF	TGTGCCAGCTCACCACCAGAGAGAGCGGCCACCGGGGAGCTGTTTTTT	NA	TRBV18	TRBJ2-2	NA
CASSLSFGANVLTF	TGTGCCAGCAGCTTGAGTTTTGGGGCCAACGTCCTGACTTTC	NA	TRBV5-4	TRBJ2-6	NA
CASSALGGSTNEQFF	TGTGCCAGCAGCGCCCTGGGGGGCTCGACCAATGAGCAGTTCTTC	NA	TRBV9	TRBJ2-1	NA
CASSYIRTSGGDTQYF	TGTGCCAGCAGTTACATAAGGACTAGCGGAGGAGATACGCAGTATTTT	TRBD2	TRBV6-5	TRBJ2-3	NA
CASSYSGPTSGGPYNEQFF	TGTGCCAGCAGTTACTCGGGCCCGACTAGCGGGGGGCCTTACAATGAGCAGTTCTTC	TRBD2	TRBV6-2/TRBV6-3	TRBJ2-1	NA
CASRDSPYEQYF	TGTGCCAGCAGGGACAGTCCCTACGAGCAGTACTTC	NA	TRBV2	TRBJ2-7	NA
CASSNRDGAYEQYF	TGCGCCAGCAGCAACCGGGACGGAGCCTACGAGCAGTACTTC	NA	TRBV4-1	TRBJ2-7	NA
CASSVGQGNQPQHF	TGTGCCAGCAGCGTGGGGCAGGGCAATCAGCCCCAGCATTTT	NA	TRBV9	TRBJ1-5	NA
CASSRTAGSGDTEAFF	TGTGCCAGTAGCCGAACCGCGGGGAGCGGGGACACTGAAGCTTTCTTT	NA	TRBV19	TRBJ1-1	NA
CAWSVRNTEAFF	TGTGCCTGGAGTGTAAGGAACACTGAAGCTTTCTTT	NA	TRBV30	TRBJ1-1	NA
CASSLQIQETQYF	TGTGCCAGCAGCTTACAGATCCAAGAGACCCAGTACTTC	NA	TRBV7-3	TRBJ2-5	NA
CSARMGVDGSYEQYF	TGCAGCGCCCGTATGGGGGTTGATGGCTCCTACGAGCAGTACTTC	NA	TRBV29-1	TRBJ2-7	NA
CASSQTSLAYEQYF	TGTGCCAGCAGTCAGACTAGCTTGGCCTACGAGCAGTACTTC	TRBD2	TRBV25-1	TRBJ2-7	NA
CASNQPGEGVGYTF	TGTGCCAGCAACCAACCCGGAGAGGGGGTCGGCTACACCTTC	NA	TRBV5-4	TRBJ1-2	once
CASSATHRGRGLDEQFF	TGTGCCAGCAGCGCCACACACAGGGGCCGGGGCCTTGATGAGCAGTTCTTC	TRBD1	TRBV7-9	TRBJ2-1	NA
CASSSLASYEQYF	TGTGCCAGCAGCTCCCTTGCTTCCTACGAGCAGTACTTC	NA	TRBV3-1/TRBV3-2	TRBJ2-7	NA
CASSIGDSRSNQPQHF	TGTGCCAGTAGTATAGGGGACAGCCGCAGCAATCAGCCCCAGCATTTT	TRBD1	TRBV19	TRBJ1-5	NA
CASSIASFTGASNQPQHF	TGTGCCAGTAGTATAGCCTCCTTTACAGGGGCGAGCAATCAGCCCCAGCATTTT	TRBD1	TRBV19	TRBJ1-5	NA
CASSPGGIGNTIYF	TGTGCCAGCAGCCCAGGGGGAATCGGAAACACCATATATTTT	TRBD1	TRBV7-3	TRBJ1-3	once
CASSLGLYSGNTIYF	TGTGCCAGCAGCTTGGGCTTGTACTCTGGAAACACCATATATTTT	NA	TRBV5-6	TRBJ1-3	NA
CASTYRGVLNTEAFF	TGTGCCAGCACCTACAGGGGGGTACTGAACACTGAAGCTTTCTTT	TRBD1	TRBV28	TRBJ1-1	NA
CASSGARAVNQPQHF	TGTGCCAGCAGTGGTGCTAGGGCGGTCAATCAGCCCCAGCATTTT	NA	TRBV2	TRBJ1-5	NA
CASSLAGGSGNTIYF	TGTGCCAGCAGCTTAGCAGGGGGCTCTGGAAACACCATATATTTT	NA	TRBV7-8	TRBJ1-3	NA
CASSREGAVTDTQYF	TGCGCCAGCAGCCGGGAAGGGGCGGTCACAGATACGCAGTATTTT	NA	TRBV4-3	TRBJ2-3	NA
CSVDSTLSGGGYEQYF	TGCAGCGTTGATTCGACGCTGAGCGGGGGGGGATACGAGCAGTACTTC	TRBD2	TRBV29-1	TRBJ2-7	NA
CASSLYLSSYNEQFF	TGCGCCAGCAGCCTTTACTTAAGCTCCTACAATGAGCAGTTCTTC	NA	TRBV4-1	TRBJ2-1	NA
CASSEGGGYGYTF	TGCGCCAGCAGTGAGGGCGGGGGCTACGGCTACACCTTC	NA	TRBV10-2	TRBJ1-2	NA
CASSLVRQGDVTGNQPQHF	TGTGCCAGCAGCTTAGTACGTCAGGGGGATGTGACGGGCAATCAGCCCCAGCATTTT	TRBD1	TRBV7-2	TRBJ1-5	NA
CASSTRQGSNQPQHF	TGTGCCAGTAGTACTCGACAGGGTAGCAATCAGCCCCAGCATTTT	TRBD1	TRBV19	TRBJ1-5	NA
CAIRSGTDNEQFF	TGTGCCATCAGGTCCGGGACAGACAATGAGCAGTTCTTC	TRBD1	TRBV10-3	TRBJ2-1	NA
CASSMGFGTDTQYF	TGTGCCAGTAGTATGGGCTTCGGCACAGATACGCAGTATTTT	NA	TRBV19	TRBJ2-3	NA
CASSSSGEIGTDTQYF	TGTGCCAGCAGCTCGTCGGGGGAAATAGGCACAGATACGCAGTATTTT	NA	TRBV9	TRBJ2-3	NA
CASSPVIAGGLSSGNEQFF	TGTGCCAGCAGTCCTGTCATAGCGGGAGGGCTCAGTTCCGGCAATGAGCAGTTCTTC	TRBD2	TRBV7-9	TRBJ2-1	NA
CASSGQVRDNEQFF	TGTGCCAGCAGCGGACAGGTGCGTGATAATGAGCAGTTCTTC	TRBD1	TRBV6-9	TRBJ2-1	NA
CAWRGAQSRLAGGTGELFF	TGTGCCTGGAGAGGGGCCCAGAGCCGACTAGCGGGGGGGACCGGGGAGCTGTTTTTT	TRBD2	TRBV30	TRBJ2-2	NA
CASSFDGANEQFF	TGTGCCAGCAGTTTCGATGGCGCCAATGAGCAGTTCTTC	NA	TRBV28	TRBJ2-1	NA